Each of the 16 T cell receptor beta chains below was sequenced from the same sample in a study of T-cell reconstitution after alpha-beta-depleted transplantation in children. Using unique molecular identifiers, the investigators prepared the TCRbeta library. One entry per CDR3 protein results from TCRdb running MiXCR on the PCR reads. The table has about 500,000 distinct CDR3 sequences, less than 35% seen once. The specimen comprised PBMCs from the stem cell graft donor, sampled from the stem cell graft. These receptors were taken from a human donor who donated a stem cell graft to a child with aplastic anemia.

The CDR3 region has the DNA TGCAGTGCTAGAGAGGGCGGGAGGCTCCCAGATACGCAGTATTTT. Amino acid sequence: CSAREGGRLPDTQYF. V and J are TRBV20-1 and TRBJ2-3; 8 bases map to TRBD2. The CDR3 loop spans 15 amino acids. Trimming cost V 0 bases and J 4 bases; bases outside gene matches: 6. Germline V gene lookup returns CDR1 DFQATT and CDR2 SNEGSKA (reference sequence).

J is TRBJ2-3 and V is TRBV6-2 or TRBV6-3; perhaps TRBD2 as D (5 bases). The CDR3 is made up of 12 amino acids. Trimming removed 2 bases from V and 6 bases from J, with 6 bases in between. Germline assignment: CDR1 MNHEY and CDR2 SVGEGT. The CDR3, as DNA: TGTGCCAGCAGTTACCCGGGGGATACGCAGTATTTT. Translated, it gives CASSYPGDTQYF.

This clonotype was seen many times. The CDR3 loop reads CASSFGSEVAKNIQYF. The CDR3 DNA sequence: TGTGCCAGCAGTTTCGGGAGCGAGGTAGCCAAAAACATTCAGTACTTC. The chain has TRBV28 and TRBJ2-4, with D possibly being TRBD2 (6 bases). The CDR3 totals 16 residues. The V end lost 3 bases, the J end lost 0 bases, and 12 bases lay between the germline ends. From germline, CDR1 is MDHEN and CDR2 SYDVKM.

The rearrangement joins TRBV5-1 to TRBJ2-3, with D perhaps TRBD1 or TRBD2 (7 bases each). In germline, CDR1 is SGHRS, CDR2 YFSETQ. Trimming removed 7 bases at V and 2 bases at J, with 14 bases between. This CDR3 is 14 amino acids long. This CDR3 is CASADRDYTDTQYF. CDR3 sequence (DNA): TGCGCCAGCGCCGACAGGGACTACACAGATACGCAGTATTTT.

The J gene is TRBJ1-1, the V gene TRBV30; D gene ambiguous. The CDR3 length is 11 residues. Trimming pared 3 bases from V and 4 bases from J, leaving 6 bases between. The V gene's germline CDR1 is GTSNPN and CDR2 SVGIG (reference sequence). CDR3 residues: CAWRRSTEAFF. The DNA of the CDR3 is TGTGCCTGGAGAAGGTCCACTGAAGCTTTCTTT.

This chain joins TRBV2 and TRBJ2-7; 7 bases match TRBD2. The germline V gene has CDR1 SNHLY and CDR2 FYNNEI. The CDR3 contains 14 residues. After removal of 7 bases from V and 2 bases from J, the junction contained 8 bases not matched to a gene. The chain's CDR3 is CASNPGLPTYEQYV. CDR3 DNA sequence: TGTGCCAGCAATCCGGGACTACCCACCTACGAGCAGTACGTC.

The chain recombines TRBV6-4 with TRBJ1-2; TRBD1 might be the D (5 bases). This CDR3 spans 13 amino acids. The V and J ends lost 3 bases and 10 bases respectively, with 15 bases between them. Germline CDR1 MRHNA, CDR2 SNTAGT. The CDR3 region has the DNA TGTGCCAGCAGTGAAGCAACGGGACGTACCTACACCTTC. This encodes CASSEATGRTYTF.

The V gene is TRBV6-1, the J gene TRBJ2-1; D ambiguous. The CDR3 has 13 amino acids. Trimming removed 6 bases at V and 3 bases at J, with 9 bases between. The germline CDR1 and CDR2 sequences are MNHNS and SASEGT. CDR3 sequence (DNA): TGTGCCAGCAGAAAGACAAGCTACAATGAGCAGTTCTTC. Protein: CASRKTSYNEQFF.

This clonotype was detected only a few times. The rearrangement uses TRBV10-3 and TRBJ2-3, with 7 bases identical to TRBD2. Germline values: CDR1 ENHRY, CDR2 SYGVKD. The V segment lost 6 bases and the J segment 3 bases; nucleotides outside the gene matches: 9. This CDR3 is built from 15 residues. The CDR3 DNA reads TGTGCCATCAGCCCATACGGGGGAGGGACAGATACGCAGTATTTT. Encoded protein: CAISPYGGGTDTQYF.

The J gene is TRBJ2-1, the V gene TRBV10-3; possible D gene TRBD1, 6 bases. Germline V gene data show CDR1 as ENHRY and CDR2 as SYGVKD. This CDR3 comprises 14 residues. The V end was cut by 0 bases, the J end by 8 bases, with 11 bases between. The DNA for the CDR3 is TGTGCCATCAGTGAGTCGGCCAAGGGGGATGAGCAGTTCTTC. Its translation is CAISESAKGDEQFF.

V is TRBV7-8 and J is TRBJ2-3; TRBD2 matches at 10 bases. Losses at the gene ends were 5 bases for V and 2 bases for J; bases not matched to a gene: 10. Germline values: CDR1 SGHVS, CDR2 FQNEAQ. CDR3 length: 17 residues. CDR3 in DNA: TGTGCCAGCAGCGGCTGGACTAGCGGAAAATTCACAGATACGCAGTATTTT. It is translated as CASSGWTSGKFTDTQYF. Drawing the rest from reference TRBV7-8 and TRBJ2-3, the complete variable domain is GAGVSQSPRYKVAKRGQDVALRCDPISGHVSLFWYQQALGQGPEFLTYFQNEAQLDKSGLPSDRFFAERPEGSVSTLKIQRTQQEDSAVYLCASSGWTSGKFTDTQYFGPGTRLTVL.

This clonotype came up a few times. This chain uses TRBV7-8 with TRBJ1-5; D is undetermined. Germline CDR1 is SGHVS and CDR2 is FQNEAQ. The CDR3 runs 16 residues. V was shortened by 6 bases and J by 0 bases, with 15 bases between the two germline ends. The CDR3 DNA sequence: TGTGCCAGCAGTCTTGGGCAGGCCCATAGCAATCAGCCCCAGCATTTT. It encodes CASSLGQAHSNQPQHF.

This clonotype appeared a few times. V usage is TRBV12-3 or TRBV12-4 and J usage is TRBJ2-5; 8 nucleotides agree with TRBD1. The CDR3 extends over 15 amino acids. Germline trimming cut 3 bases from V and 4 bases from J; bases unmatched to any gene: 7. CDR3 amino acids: CASSLIRGRGETQYF. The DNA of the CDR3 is TGTGCCAGCAGTTTGATCAGGGGGCGCGGAGAGACCCAGTACTTC.

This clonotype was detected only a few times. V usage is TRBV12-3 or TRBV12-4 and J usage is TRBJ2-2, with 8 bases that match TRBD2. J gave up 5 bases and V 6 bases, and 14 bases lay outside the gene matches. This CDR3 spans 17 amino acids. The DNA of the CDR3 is TGTGCCAGCAGCCATCAAGAGACTAGCGTGGCAACCGGGGAGCTGTTTTTT. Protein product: CASSHQETSVATGELFF.

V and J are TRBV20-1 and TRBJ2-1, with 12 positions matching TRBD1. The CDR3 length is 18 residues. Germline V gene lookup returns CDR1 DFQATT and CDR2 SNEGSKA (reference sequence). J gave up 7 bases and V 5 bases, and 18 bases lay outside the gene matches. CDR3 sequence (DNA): TGCAGTGCTCCTAGAGATAGAGGGACAGGGGGCCATAAAAATGAGCAGTTCTTC. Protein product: CSAPRDRGTGGHKNEQFF.

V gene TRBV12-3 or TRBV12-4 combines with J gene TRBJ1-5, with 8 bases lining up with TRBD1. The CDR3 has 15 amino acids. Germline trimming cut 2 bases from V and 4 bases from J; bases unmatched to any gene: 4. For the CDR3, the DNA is TGTGCCAGCAGTTTATCCAGGGGGCTGAATCAGCCCCAGCATTTT. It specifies CASSLSRGLNQPQHF.